This T cell receptor (beta chain) derives from a study of blood T cell repertoires in COVID-19. Individuals drawn from under 30 US areas were about 18 to 90 years old. The study assigned cohorts using participant-reported clinical history. Per the original data handling: Reference gene primer amplification gave estimated nucleated cell counts. Sequenced by immunoSEQ multiplex PCR; TCRdb stores in-frame clones only, minus some. V and J calls and clone size follow that table, whereas D and trimming were derived from the DNA. The top ten hold 2% to 2.5% of the sample, which has some 200,000 clones, approximately 86% seen once. The germline V gene has CDR1 LGHNT and CDR2 FRNRAP. Germline trimming cut 2 bases from V and 6 bases from J; bases unmatched to any gene: 5. The CDR3 runs to 14 residues.

The receptor's source is a young woman who had recovered from COVID-19. V usage is TRBV12-5 and J usage is TRBJ1-1; TRBD1 aligns across 8 bases. The source material was PBMCs or T cells enriched from blood (not recorded which). The DNA of the CDR3 is TGTGCTAGTGGTTTGCAGGGGGCTAGCGCTGAAGCTTTCTTT. Translating gives CASGLQGASAEAFF.